The 27 T cell receptor beta chains listed next were all sequenced from one sample in a study of blood T cells in healthy people across ages. A J-beta primer mix and a sample-barcoded 5' primer were used in a second PCR of roughly 6 to 11 cycles. One entry per CDR3 protein results from TCRdb running MiXCR on the 5' RACE reads. Among 500,000 to 600,000 distinct CDR3 sequences, approximately 25% were seen once, and the ten largest hold about 18%. What was sequenced was blood. The receptor set was obtained from a woman aged 70-85 years in good health.

The rearrangement uses TRBV14 and TRBJ2-3, with D maybe TRBD2 (6 bases). This CDR3 region has 13 residues. Germline V lookup: CDR1 SGHDN, CDR2 FVKESK. The V and J ends lost 2 bases and 8 bases respectively, with 11 bases between them. In nucleotides, the CDR3 is TGTGCCAGCAGCCAACCGGGACTCCTTACGCAGTATTTT. Translated, it gives CASSQPGLLTQYF.

A few counts support this clonotype. The V gene is TRBV27, the J gene TRBJ2-5; D call uncertain. V lost 2 bases and J lost 11, with 15 bases in between. CDR1 and CDR2 from the germline V gene are MNHEY and SMNVEV (reference sequence). The CDR3 loop spans 13 amino acids. The CDR3: CASSLRPQIKQYF. As DNA, the CDR3 is TGTGCCAGCAGTTTACGCCCTCAGATCAAGCAGTACTTC.

The chain combines TRBV7-3 with TRBJ2-2; 9 bases align to TRBD2. V shed 1 base, J shed 6 bases, and the junction held 3 bases outside the gene matches. The germline V gene encodes CDR1 SGHTA and CDR2 FQGTGA. CDR3 size: 15 residues. CDR3 in amino acids: CASSLSGGAAGELFF. Written as DNA, the CDR3 is TGTGCCAGCAGCTTAAGCGGGGGGGCTGCCGGGGAGCTGTTTTTT.

The CDR3 coding sequence is TGTGCCAGCAGTTTACTAGCGGGGGGGGACGAGCAGTACTTC. Its protein product is CASSLLAGGDEQYF. V and J are TRBV12-3 or TRBV12-4 and TRBJ2-7, with 12 positions matching TRBD2. J gave up 5 bases and V 2 bases, and 1 base lay outside the gene matches. The CDR3 has 14 amino acids.

This rearrangement joins TRBV6-5 to TRBJ1-2, with 7 bases fitting TRBD1. The V segment lost 4 bases and the J segment 4 bases; nucleotides outside the gene matches: 12. The germline gives CDR1 MNHEY, CDR2 SVGAGI. The CDR3 totals 16 residues. CDR3 DNA: TGTGCCAGCAGTTCCCCGTCGATTGCAGGGGGCTATGGCTACACCTTC. Protein: CASSSPSIAGGYGYTF.

This chain uses TRBV6-5 with TRBJ2-7; the match to TRBD1 covers 7 bases. CDR1 MNHEY and CDR2 SVGAGI come from the germline V gene. J gave up 3 bases and V 6 bases, and 5 bases lay outside the gene matches. The CDR3 loop spans 13 amino acids. As DNA, the CDR3 is TGTGCCAGCAGAAGGGCAGGGGGCTACGAGCAGTACTTC. Translation gives CASRRAGGYEQYF.

This clonotype was counted between two and nine times. This sequence joins TRBV10-3 and TRBJ2-1, with TRBD2 as a possible D gene (5 bases). V lost 10 bases to trimming and J lost 2 bases, with 18 bases between them. The germline V gene has CDR1 ENHRY and CDR2 SYGVKD. The CDR3 has 15 amino acids. CDR3 protein: CATTPQRDTYNEQFF. The CDR3 nucleotides are TGTGCCACTACTCCACAGAGGGATACCTACAATGAGCAGTTCTTC.

The rearrangement uses TRBV20-1 and TRBJ2-5; 8 bases line up with TRBD2. The better agreement between TRBJ2-1 and the DNA end casts doubt on the J call. This CDR3 spans 16 amino acids. CDR1 is DFQATT and CDR2 is SNEGSKA in the germline V gene (reference sequence). The CDR3 protein is CSARGSLSGAPNEQFF. For the CDR3, the DNA is TGCAGTGCTAGAGGGAGTCTTAGCGGGGCGCCCAATGAGCAGTTCTTC.

This clonotype was seen a handful of times. The V gene is TRBV12-3 or TRBV12-4, the J gene TRBJ2-7; D is uncertain. The CDR3 runs 11 residues. The germline V and J ends were trimmed by 6 bases and 4 bases, with 7 bases remaining between them. CDR3 loop: CASSDMYEQYF. In DNA, the CDR3 is TGTGCCAGCAGCGACATGTACGAGCAGTACTTC.

The table lists this clonotype with a few counts. The chain employs TRBV28 and TRBJ1-4; D gene uncertain. The CDR3 loop spans 11 amino acids. V lost 3 bases to trimming and J lost 8 bases, with 4 bases between them. Germline lookup yields CDR1 MDHEN and CDR2 SYDVKM. The CDR3 is CASSFAEKLFF. CDR3 bases: TGTGCCAGCAGTTTTGCGGAAAAACTGTTTTTT.

This sequence joins TRBV6-2 or TRBV6-3 and TRBJ2-7; a weak D match, TRBD1 (5 bases). Per germline, CDR1 MNHEY and CDR2 SVGEGT. V gave up 7 bases and J gave up 9 bases, with 22 bases separating them. The CDR3 spans 14 residues. CDR3 sequence reads: CASTQRTPAVGQYF. The CDR3 DNA follows: TGTGCCAGCACCCAAAGGACACCGGCGGTTGGGCAGTACTTC.

This clonotype was seen a few times. The chain couples TRBV6-5 to TRBJ2-5; 10 nucleotides agree with TRBD2. The end of the DNA fits TRBJ2-7 better, so the J call may be wrong. From germline, CDR1 is MNHEY and CDR2 SVGAGI. The CDR3 totals 13 residues. This CDR3 is CASGASGGYEQYF. The DNA of the CDR3 is TGTGCCAGTGGGGCTAGCGGGGGCTACGAGCAGTACTTC.

The chain has TRBV28 and TRBJ2-2; 8 bases line up with TRBD1. The germline V gene has CDR1 MDHEN and CDR2 SYDVKM. This CDR3 contains 14 residues. With 11 bases clipped from V and 1 base from J, the junction kept 6 bases outside the gene matches. The CDR3 sequence is CAAVGTGNTGELFF. The DNA of the CDR3 is TGTGCCGCCGTTGGGACAGGGAACACCGGGGAGCTGTTTTTT.

This CDR3 reads CASSLESRAIYEQYF. The CDR3 DNA sequence: TGTGCCAGCAGCTTAGAGTCTCGGGCCATCTACGAGCAGTACTTC. The chain has TRBV7-2 and TRBJ2-7; D gene unclear. The V end was cut by 1 base, the J end by 3 bases, with 13 bases between. Germline CDR1 reads SGHTA; CDR2 reads FQGNSA. The CDR3 has 15 amino acids.

The V call is TRBV2, the J call TRBJ2-5; TRBD2 matches at 8 bases. The CDR3 runs to 14 residues. Germline V gene data show CDR1 as SNHLY and CDR2 as FYNNEI. The junction had 7 bases not matched to a gene; V was cut back by 5 bases and J by 5 bases. For the CDR3, the DNA is TGTGCCAGCAGTCCTCTGACTAGCGACGAGACCCAGTACTTC. This sequence encodes CASSPLTSDETQYF.

This sequence joins TRBV10-3 and TRBJ2-2; D is uncertain. V was trimmed by 9 bases and J by 4 bases, leaving 18 bases between them. Germline V lookup: CDR1 ENHRY, CDR2 SYGVKD. CDR3 length: 15 residues. The CDR3 nucleotides read TGTGCCATTGCGGATCGGGCCCGAGGCACCGGGGAGCTGTTTTTT. The encoded protein is CAIADRARGTGELFF.

This clonotype occurred many times. The V and J genes are TRBV4-3 and TRBJ2-3; 13 bases agree with TRBD2. V lost 0 bases, J lost 8 bases, and 5 bases stayed unmatched. Germline V lookup: CDR1 LGHNA, CDR2 YSLEER. This CDR3 has 16 amino acids. CDR3 coding DNA: TGCGCCAGCAGCCAAGAACGGACTAGCGGGGGCTCTACGCAGTATTTT. Residues: CASSQERTSGGSTQYF.

This clonotype was found a few times. The gene calls are TRBV5-1 and TRBJ2-3; 10 bases are a match to TRBD2. This CDR3 is built from 18 residues. V dropped 4 bases and J dropped 1; count of bases not matched to a gene: 12. The V gene's germline CDR1 is SGHRS and CDR2 YFSETQ. CDR3 in DNA: TGCGCCAGCAGCCTAGGACTAGCGGCGGTGCTGGGCACAGATACGCAGTATTTT. It translates to CASSLGLAAVLGTDTQYF.

This sequence joins TRBV5-1 and TRBJ1-4; no clear D gene. In germline, CDR1 is SGHRS, CDR2 YFSETQ. Trimming shortened V by 4 bases and J by 7 bases, and 11 bases separated the two germline ends. This CDR3 has 13 amino acids. In DNA form, the CDR3 reads TGCGCCAGCAGCCTAGCGGATGCTGAAAAACTGTTTTTT. Translation gives CASSLADAEKLFF. Together with reference TRBV5-1 and TRBJ1-4, the CDR3 gives the full variable domain: KAGVTQTPRYLIKTRGQQVTLSCSPISGHRSVSWYQQTPGQGLQFLFEYFSETQRNKGNFPGRFSGRQFSNSRSEMNVSTLELGDSALYLCASSLADAEKLFFGSGTQLSVL.

This clonotype was found a few times. The gene calls are TRBV5-1 and TRBJ1-4; no firm D call. V lost 0 bases and J lost 0, with 12 bases in between. The CDR3 is 17 residues long. The V gene's germline CDR1 is SGHRS and CDR2 YFSETQ. The CDR3 bases are TGCGCCAGCAGCTTGGTTGCAGGCCCAACAACTAATGAAAAACTGTTTTTT. Its translation is CASSLVAGPTTNEKLFF.

Points on this clonotype: A junction boundary mismatches the germline segment, possibly from a read error. V gene TRBV4-3 combines with J gene TRBJ1-2, with D possibly being TRBD1 (5 bases). Germline loops: CDR1 LGHNA, CDR2 YSLEER. There are 13 residues in the CDR3. The CDR3 nucleotides are TGCGCCAGCAGTCAAGGGGACCTTTGGGGCTACACCTTC. It specifies CASSQGDLWGYTF.

This clonotype occurred a few times. The chain carries TRBV4-2 and TRBJ2-5; D not certain. CDR3 length equals 17 residues. V gave up 4 bases and J gave up 5 bases, with 23 bases separating them. Germline CDR1 LGHNA, CDR2 YNFKEQ. The CDR3 bases are TGTGCCAGCAGCCCCATTGCCACAGAGGTTTTTGACGAGACCCAGTACTTC. Translated, it gives CASSPIATEVFDETQYF.

The chain has TRBV29-1 and TRBJ2-2, with D possibly matching TRBD1 (6 bases). In germline, CDR1 is SQVTM, CDR2 ANQGSEA. CDR3 size: 12 residues. Trimming cost V 7 bases and J 3 bases, with 9 bases left between them. CDR3 protein: CSAGVYTGELFF. The CDR3 coding sequence is TGCAGCGCAGGGGTATACACCGGGGAGCTGTTTTTT.

This chain connects TRBV20-1 to TRBJ2-5; TRBD1 might be the D (5 bases). The J call may not be correct, given that the DNA end is closer to TRBJ2-1. This CDR3 comprises 19 residues. The germline V gene encodes CDR1 DFQATT and CDR2 SNEGSKA (reference sequence). CDR3 coding DNA: TGCAGTGCTATTACGCCTGACCTTACAGGCTTCCCTACCGGCGATGAGCAGTTCTTC. As protein: CSAITPDLTGFPTGDEQFF.

The V gene is TRBV7-2, the J gene TRBJ1-4; D is undetermined. The germline CDR1 and CDR2 sequences are SGHTA and FQGNSA. CDR3 length: 14 residues. V was trimmed by 6 bases and J by 2 bases, leaving 10 bases between them. As DNA, the CDR3 is TGTGCCAGCAGTATCAGAGGGACTAATGAAAAACTGTTTTTT. Its translation: CASSIRGTNEKLFF.

This clonotype occurred many times. V gene TRBV20-1 combines with J gene TRBJ1-4; 12 bases are shared with TRBD1. Unmatched junction bases numbered 3, after V lost 5 bases and J lost 8 bases. Per the germline V gene, CDR1 is DFQATT and CDR2 is SNEGSKA (reference sequence). The CDR3 covers 13 residues. CDR3 coding DNA: TGCAGTGCTGGGACAGGGGGCCGGGAAAAACTGTTTTTT. It encodes CSAGTGGREKLFF.

This clonotype has just a few counts. This rearrangement joins TRBV5-1 to TRBJ2-3, with D possibly being TRBD1 (6 bases). The CDR3 runs to 15 residues. Germline values: CDR1 SGHRS, CDR2 YFSETQ. V gave up 4 bases and J gave up 3 bases, with 15 bases separating them. CDR3 in amino acids: CASSAPRGSTDTQYF. CDR3 DNA: TGCGCCAGCAGCGCCCCGAGGGGGAGTACAGATACGCAGTATTTT.